A single sample gave rise to the 13 T cell receptor beta chains below, sequenced in a study of blood T cells in healthy people across ages. The second PCR ran about 6 to 11 cycles with a sample-barcoded 5' primer and J-beta primers. Each CDR3 protein is one row after TCRdb ran MiXCR on the 5' RACE reads. Of 1.4 million or so distinct CDR3 sequences listed, approximately 42% are singletons. The sequencing sample was made of blood. These receptors originate from a young woman in good health.

The chain links TRBV27 to TRBJ2-4; 9 bases match TRBD1. The DNA end favors TRBJ2-7, so the J call may be wrong. The CDR3 is 13 residues long. Germline V gives CDR1 MNHEY, CDR2 SMNVEV (reference sequence). This CDR3 is CASSDRGSNEQYF. The DNA of the CDR3 is TGTGCCAGCTCTGACAGGGGGAGCAACGAGCAGTACTTC.

The chain links TRBV6-2 or TRBV6-3 to TRBJ2-5; D perhaps matches TRBD1 (5 bases). The DNA end favors TRBJ2-7, so the J call may be wrong. Germline assignment: CDR1 MNHEY and CDR2 SVGEGT. CDR3 length: 18 residues. CDR3 nucleotides: TGTGCCAGCCCCCCGGAGAACAGGCCTGAGTATTTGGGATACGAGCAGTACTTC. It translates to CASPPENRPEYLGYEQYF.

Ten or more counts support this clonotype. The chain uses TRBV5-1 and TRBJ2-1, with 10 bases lining up with TRBD1. This CDR3 spans 14 amino acids. In germline, CDR1 is SGHRS, CDR2 YFSETQ. Trimming took 2 bases from V and 5 from J; bases not matched to a gene: 1. CDR3 loop: CASSLGTGDNEQFF. The CDR3 nucleotides are TGCGCCAGCAGCTTAGGGACAGGGGACAATGAGCAGTTCTTC.

This clonotype was observed at least ten times. The rearrangement joins TRBV29-1 to TRBJ2-5; D may be TRBD1 or TRBD2 (5 bases each). V was pared by 8 bases and J by 1 base, with 11 bases between. CDR1 and CDR2 from the germline V gene are SQVTM and ANQGSEA. The CDR3 spans 12 residues. The CDR3 sequence: CSFRGLQETQYF. CDR3 DNA sequence: TGCAGCTTCCGGGGCCTCCAAGAGACCCAGTACTTC.

This chain joins TRBV20-1 and TRBJ1-2; no clear D. V was cut by 6 bases and J by 4 bases, with 12 bases left in between. This CDR3 comprises 12 residues. Per the germline V gene, CDR1 is DFQATT and CDR2 is SNEGSKA (reference sequence). This chain's CDR3 is CSAVWTAYGYTF. As DNA, the CDR3 is TGCAGTGCGGTCTGGACGGCCTATGGCTACACCTTC.

The chain combines TRBV5-4 with TRBJ2-3; D is unresolved. The CDR3 is 13 residues long. Trimming removed 4 bases at V and 5 bases at J, with 11 bases between. Germline V gene lookup returns CDR1 SGHNT and CDR2 YYREEE (reference sequence). CDR3 bases: TGTGCCAGCAGCAATATACAGCGAGATACGCAGTATTTT. This translates into CASSNIQRDTQYF.

The chain couples TRBV11-2 to TRBJ1-4; possible D gene TRBD1, 6 bases. The germline V gene encodes CDR1 SGHAT and CDR2 FQNNGV. V was trimmed by 1 base and J by 7 bases, leaving 13 bases between them. The CDR3 has 15 amino acids. In nucleotides, the CDR3 is TGTGCCAGCAGCTTAGGGTTCGGCAGGGGTGAAAAACTGTTTTTT. It translates to CASSLGFGRGEKLFF.

This clonotype was detected ten times or more. The chain links TRBV10-3 to TRBJ2-3; D call uncertain. This CDR3 contains 15 residues. Trimming pared 3 bases from V and 2 bases from J, leaving 12 bases between. From germline, CDR1 is ENHRY and CDR2 SYGVKD. DNA for the CDR3: TGTGCCATCAGTGAAGGCGGCATATCCACAGATACGCAGTATTTT. Residues: CAISEGGISTDTQYF.

This chain joins TRBV28 and TRBJ1-2; 7 bases agree with TRBD1. Germline V CDR1 and CDR2: MDHEN, SYDVKM. The V gene end was trimmed by 5 bases and the J gene end by 8 bases; junction bases not matched to a gene: 11. This CDR3 spans 14 amino acids. CDR3 sequence reads: CASSLPGQNVGYTF. Here the CDR3 DNA reads TGTGCCAGCAGTCTTCCGGGACAGAACGTGGGCTACACCTTC.

The chain recombines TRBV7-2 with TRBJ2-3; weak D call: TRBD1 (5 bases). V lost 4 bases and J lost 0, with 11 bases in between. Germline lookup yields CDR1 SGHTA and CDR2 FQGNSA. There are 15 residues in the CDR3. CDR3 residues: CASSSQTASTDTQYF. The CDR3 bases are TGTGCCAGCAGCTCCCAGACAGCTAGCACAGATACGCAGTATTTT.

This clonotype was observed a few times. The CDR3 DNA is TGTGCCAGTAGTATGTTGATGTACTACAATGAGCAGTTCTTC. Translated, it gives CASSMLMYYNEQFF. The chain links TRBV19 to TRBJ2-1, with unresolved D. Germline CDR1 and CDR2: LNHDA and SQIVND (reference sequence). V gave up 3 bases and J gave up 3 bases, with 9 bases separating them. The CDR3 extends over 14 amino acids.

The gene calls are TRBV29-1 and TRBJ1-1; 10 bases line up with TRBD1. J lost 7 bases, V lost 4 bases, and 3 bases had no gene match. This CDR3 has 12 amino acids. CDR1 is SQVTM, CDR2 ANQGSEA, per germline. As DNA, the CDR3 is TGCAGCGTTGGGGACAGGGGACGTGAAGCTTTCTTT. Its translation: CSVGDRGREAFF.

This chain joins TRBV10-2 and TRBJ2-7, with D perhaps assigned TRBD1 or TRBD2 (5 bases each). V was pared by 8 bases and J by 3 bases, with 20 bases between. The CDR3 runs 15 residues. Germline assignment: CDR1 WSHSY and CDR2 SAAADI. DNA of the CDR3: TGCGCCAGCGGGACGACAGCTAGGCAGGGCTACGAGCAGTACTTC. It encodes CASGTTARQGYEQYF.